This T cell receptor beta chain was sequenced for a study of post-analysis software for immune sequencing data. The library was made from cDNA and included unique molecular identifiers. TCRdb reprocessed the PCR reads with MiXCR, giving one entry per CDR3 protein. The sample has 750,000 to 950,000 distinct CDR3 sequences, around 50% seen once; the top ten hold about 4.5%. The receptor comes from a girl aged 5 to 17 with multiple sclerosis. Source material: blood.

The CDR3 spells CASSLTAGGPGSYNEQFF. The CDR3 region has the DNA TGTGCCAGCAGCTTAACAGCGGGAGGGCCGGGCTCCTACAATGAGCAGTTCTTC. The J gene is TRBJ2-1, the V gene TRBV7-3; 10 bases align to TRBD2. This CDR3 region has 18 residues. V trimming: 0 bases; J trimming: 0 bases; junction bases outside the gene matches: 5. CDR1 SGHTA and CDR2 FQGTGA come from the germline V gene.